A selection of T cell receptor beta chains follows, all from one sample in a study of blood T cell repertoires in COVID-19. Libraries were prepared by immunoSEQ multiplex PCR; TCRdb keeps only in-frame clonotypes and omits some of them. This sample has about 210,000 clones, with 70% to 90% found just once. The specimen sequenced was peripheral blood. These receptor sequences come from a woman between 70 and 85 years old with acute or convalescent COVID-19. Each CDR3 is given with its conserved first and last residue. The size of a clone is reported for some rows only, either as once, few or many, or as a class for expanded clones.

size | V | length | CDR3
NA | TRBV6-2/TRBV6-3 | 16 | CASSYKGLAVSETQYF
NA | TRBV6-1 | 12 | CASSEVGGPQHF
NA | TRBV7-8 | 12 | CASSPSVEPQHF
NA | TRBV9 | 17 | CASSPTGAGGIGDTQYF
NA | TRBV6-1 | 16 | CASSEPGQGAYTEAFF
NA | TRBV24-1 | 14 | CATSDDRVPYGYTF
NA | TRBV7-9 | 13 | CASSLDADGELFF
NA | TRBV19 | 13 | CASSKNRGEKLFF
NA | TRBV19 | 16 | CASSIEALTGGLSYTF
NA | TRBV24-1 | 16 | CATSDAGTPGTDTQYF
NA | TRBV2 | 15 | CASSEDEGAGQPQHF
NA | TRBV6-5 | 15 | CASSYDRGVAGELFF
NA | TRBV10-3 | 13 | CAISEGTGVSYTF
NA | TRBV11-2 | 14 | CASSPTGTKNIQYF
NA | TRBV7-8 | 14 | CASSAGRGGNTIYF
NA | TRBV18 | 13 | CASSPHGDSPLHF
once | TRBV24-1 | 16 | CATSALTGGGTGELFF
NA | TRBV9 | 17 | CASSERLAGDGSGEQFF
NA | TRBV1 | 16 | CTSSQVHREVHQPQHF
NA | TRBV28 | 11 | CASALTGELFF
NA | TRBV28 | 14 | CASMRTSGGETQYF
NA | TRBV28 | 12 | CASKGAHQPQHF
NA | TRBV20-1 | 11 | CSASSGFEQYF
NA | TRBV5-4 | 18 | CASSPGTSGGSNTGELFF
NA | TRBV18 | 16 | CASSRGRAGFYNEQFF
NA | TRBV7-6 | 15 | CASSVRQGPNQPQHF
NA | TRBV5-8 | 11 | CASSGAKKLFF
NA | TRBV2 | 14 | CASSNQGFNQPQHF
NA | TRBV28 | 14 | CASRRTGGRETQYF
NA | TRBV25-1 | 16 | CASSSTGGVAKNIQYF
NA | TRBV11-3 | 14 | CASSSFEGSYEQYF
NA | TRBV2 | 12 | CASSPQATEAFF
NA | TRBV2 | 15 | CASSDPGLSNQPQHF
NA | TRBV19 | 16 | CASSILRGGTYNEQFF
NA | TRBV5-4 | 14 | CASSLDGGTDTQYF
NA | TRBV5-1 | 16 | CASSLVGDRGNSPLHF
NA | TRBV12-3/TRBV12-4 | 12 | CASSLSGNTIYF
NA | TRBV5-1 | 17 | CASSPLKRAASTDTQYF
NA | TRBV11-2 | 14 | CASSLLVRSETQYF
once | TRBV6-1 | 17 | CASSEASGVASYNEQFF
NA | TRBV7-2 | 15 | CASSLGQGWTDTQYF
NA | TRBV18 | 14 | CASSPDRGTYEQYF
NA | TRBV7-2 | 14 | CASSLVTGNYEQYF
NA | TRBV9 | 15 | CASSATAGVRGEQYF
once | TRBV5-4 | 14 | CASGKVAEVNEQFF
few | TRBV28 | 12 | CASWDREGEQYF
NA | TRBV5-1 | 18 | CASRAGTGGAKYYNEQFF
NA | TRBV19 | 14 | CAIGGGYSNQPQHF
once | TRBV28 | 16 | CASSVGGVGFKNEQFF
NA | TRBV7-9 | 14 | CASSLRTGWETQYF
NA | TRBV15 | 13 | CATSPTGEQPQHF
NA | TRBV29-1 | 11 | CSVVRYNEQFF
NA | TRBV27 | 15 | CASSLSGVINQPQHF
NA | TRBV19 | 16 | CASSLGTGKVAGELFF
once | TRBV19 | 13 | CASSYTGGYGYTF
few | TRBV6-4 | 13 | CASSRTADYGYTF
NA | TRBV27 | 14 | CASSFNAGAYEQYF